These T cell receptor beta chains were read from a single sample in a study of blood T cell repertoires in COVID-19. The method was immunoSEQ multiplex PCR; TCRdb's version includes in-frame clones alone and lacks a portion of them. The data show 190,000 or so clones, approximately 82% seen once. Sequencing input: peripheral blood. The receptors were sampled from a man aged 50 or older with active or convalescent COVID-19. Both conserved end residues are part of each CDR3. A D gene is named only where the DNA matches it firmly. For some rows the clone size is stated as once, few or many, or as a class when expanded; others skip it.

len	abundance	v_gene	d_gene	j_gene	CDR3aa	CDR3nt
12	.	TRBV6-5	.	TRBJ1-3	CASISSGNTIYF	TGTGCCTCTATTTCCTCTGGAAACACCATATATTTT
16	.	TRBV5-4	.	TRBJ1-2	CASSPGDRMPGYGYTF	TGTGCCAGCAGCCCAGGGGACCGAATGCCTGGTTATGGCTACACCTTC
14	.	TRBV5-1	.	TRBJ1-3	CASSLASSGNTIYF	TGCGCCAGCAGCTTGGCGTCCTCTGGAAACACCATATATTTT
15	.	TRBV21-1	.	TRBJ1-6	CASSLRKEHNSPLHF	TGTGCCAGCAGCCTACGGAAGGAGCATAATTCACCCCTCCACTTT
15	.	TRBV19	TRBD1	TRBJ1-1	CASSPRQGLNTEAFF	TGTGCCAGTAGTCCCCGACAGGGTCTGAACACTGAAGCTTTCTTT
13	few	TRBV6-6	.	TRBJ2-5	CASSLQGRETQYF	TGTGCCAGCAGCCTCCAGGGAAGGGAGACCCAGTACTTC
13	.	TRBV14	.	TRBJ1-1	CASSQDLVTEAFF	TGTGCCAGCAGCCAAGATCTAGTCACTGAAGCTTTCTTT
15	.	TRBV7-3	.	TRBJ2-1	CASSRSVSSYNEQFF	TGTGCCAGCAGCCGAAGCGTTAGCTCCTACAATGAGCAGTTCTTC
15	few	TRBV10-2	TRBD1	TRBJ1-5	CASSESGTALQPQHF	TGCGCCAGCAGTGAGTCCGGGACAGCCTTACAGCCCCAGCATTTT
13	.	TRBV29-1	.	TRBJ1-4	CSVGPGTNEKLFF	TGCAGCGTTGGCCCAGGGACTAATGAAAAACTGTTTTTT
15	.	TRBV5-8	TRBD2	TRBJ2-7	CASSLGTSGRNEQYF	TGTGCCAGCAGCTTGGGGACTAGCGGGAGGAACGAGCAGTACTTC
16	.	TRBV5-7	TRBD2	TRBJ2-5	CASSLPSGGPQETQYF	TGTGCCAGCAGCTTGCCTAGCGGGGGGCCCCAAGAGACCCAGTACTTC
17	.	TRBV19	.	TRBJ2-6	CASSNGRAIAGANVLTF	TGTGCCAGTAGTAACGGCAGGGCGATCGCTGGGGCCAACGTCCTGACTTTC
14	.	TRBV27	.	TRBJ1-5	CASSPGANNQPQHF	TGTGCCAGCAGTCCCGGAGCCAACAATCAGCCCCAGCATTTT
13	.	TRBV7-2	.	TRBJ1-2	CASSLEQGFGYTF	TGTGCCAGCAGCTTAGAGCAGGGTTTTGGCTACACCTTC
17	.	TRBV19	TRBD1	TRBJ1-6	CASSYWTGGDNNSPLHF	TGTGCCAGTAGCTATTGGACAGGGGGCGACAATAATTCACCCCTCCACTTT
12	.	TRBV28	.	TRBJ2-7	CASTAEAYEQYF	TGTGCCAGCACCGCGGAAGCCTACGAGCAGTACTTC
15	.	TRBV6-5	.	TRBJ1-5	CASSYSRGLNQPQHF	TGTGCCAGCAGTTACTCCAGGGGCCTCAATCAGCCCCAGCATTTT
13	.	TRBV28	TRBD1	TRBJ2-7	CASRGTGGYEQYF	TGTGCCAGCAGGGGGACAGGGGGCTACGAGCAGTACTTC
16	once	TRBV27	TRBD1	TRBJ2-3	CASSLGGQGLADTQYF	TGTGCCAGCAGTTTAGGGGGACAGGGGTTGGCAGATACGCAGTATTTT
14	.	TRBV6-1	TRBD1	TRBJ2-1	CASSEPGQTEKQFF	TGTGCCAGCAGTGAACCGGGACAGACAGAAAAGCAGTTCTTC
16	.	TRBV2	.	TRBJ1-2	CASSDGGATVVDGYTF	TGTGCCAGCAGTGACGGAGGAGCGACTGTGGTAGATGGCTACACCTTC
12	.	TRBV24-1	TRBD1	TRBJ1-2	CATRNDRGGYTF	TGTGCCACCAGGAACGACAGGGGTGGCTACACCTTC
15	few	TRBV7-9	TRBD1	TRBJ2-7	CASSSTDRGFHEQYF	TGTGCCAGCAGCTCCACGGACAGGGGGTTCCACGAGCAGTACTTC
18	.	TRBV27	TRBD1	TRBJ1-5	CASSHPPGTGSSNQPQHF	TGTGCCAGCAGTCACCCTCCCGGGACAGGGTCTAGCAATCAGCCCCAGCATTTT
13	.	TRBV2	.	TRBJ1-1	CASRGGAYTEAFF	TGTGCCAGCAGGGGGGGGGCCTACACTGAAGCTTTCTTT
15	.	TRBV4-3	.	TRBJ1-1	CASSQGDPGNTEAFF	TGCGCCAGCAGCCAAGGTGACCCAGGGAACACTGAAGCTTTCTTT
12	.	TRBV27	.	TRBJ1-1	CASYTPAGGVFF	TGTGCCAGCTATACCCCCGCGGGGGGGGTTTTCTTT
15	.	TRBV6-6	TRBD1	TRBJ1-1	CASSYGQGMNTEAFF	TGTGCCAGCAGTTACGGACAGGGCATGAACACTGAAGCTTTCTTT
11	once	TRBV10-2	.	TRBJ1-2	CASSEGRGYTF	TGCGCCAGCAGTGAGGGTCGGGGCTACACCTTC
18	.	TRBV18	TRBD2	TRBJ2-5	CASSPPWGLAGGEETQYF	TGTGCCAGCTCACCACCTTGGGGTCTAGCGGGAGGAGAAGAGACCCAGTACTTC
16	once	TRBV28	.	TRBJ2-3	CASSPSATGGTDTQYF	TGTGCCAGCAGTCCCTCGGCGACAGGAGGCACAGATACGCAGTATTTT
14	.	TRBV7-9	TRBD1	TRBJ1-4	CASSLSQGGEKLFF	TGTGCCAGCAGCTTAAGCCAGGGGGGTGAAAAACTGTTTTTT
15	.	TRBV28	TRBD1	TRBJ2-1	CASSLDRGPNNEQFF	TGTGCCAGCAGTCTTGACAGGGGGCCGAACAATGAGCAGTTCTTC
15	.	TRBV5-4	TRBD1	TRBJ1-3	CASSSGGAGGNTIYF	TGTGCCAGCAGTTCAGGGGGTGCAGGTGGAAACACCATATATTTT
14	.	TRBV5-5	.	TRBJ2-7	CASSLRGDRYEQYF	TGTGCCAGCAGCTTACGGGGGGACAGGTACGAGCAGTACTTC
15	many	TRBV6-2/TRBV6-3	.	TRBJ1-5	CASSPQGRGYQPQHF	TGTGCCAGCAGCCCTCAGGGGAGGGGCTATCAGCCCCAGCATTTT
15	few	TRBV28	.	TRBJ2-5	CASSFRTRVQETQYF	TGTGCCAGCAGTTTCCGAACACGGGTCCAAGAGACCCAGTACTTC
15	.	TRBV19	TRBD1	TRBJ1-1	CASSPRQGASAEAFF	TGTGCCAGTAGTCCACGACAGGGGGCTAGCGCTGAAGCTTTCTTT
17	.	TRBV10-3	.	TRBJ1-3	CAISESKGPGSGNTIYF	TGTGCCATCAGTGAGTCGAAGGGGCCCGGCTCTGGAAACACCATATATTTT
13	.	TRBV25-1	TRBD1	TRBJ1-1	CASSEFGTGEAFF	TGTGCCAGCAGTGAATTCGGGACAGGGGAAGCTTTCTTT
16	.	TRBV20-1	TRBD1	TRBJ1-2	CSASPATQGGVYGYTF	TGCAGTGCTAGTCCCGCAACACAGGGGGGGGTCTATGGCTACACCTTC
18	.	TRBV5-4	TRBD2	TRBJ2-7	CASSLDPGLAGGLYEQYF	TGTGCCAGCAGCCTGGACCCGGGACTAGCGGGGGGACTTTACGAGCAGTACTTC
20	.	TRBV18	.	TRBJ1-6	CASSPAPQTGKSSYNSPLHF	TGTGCCAGCTCACCAGCTCCCCAAACAGGGAAGAGCTCCTATAATTCACCCCTCCACTTT
13	.	TRBV12-3/TRBV12-4	.	TRBJ1-2	CASSLAREDGYTF	TGTGCCAGCAGTTTAGCCAGGGAGGATGGCTACACCTTC
16	few	TRBV6-2/TRBV6-3	TRBD2	TRBJ2-1	CASSYYSGGPVNEQFF	TGTGCCAGCAGTTACTACTCGGGGGGGCCGGTCAATGAGCAGTTCTTC
12	.	TRBV6-2/TRBV6-3	.	TRBJ2-7	CASSYPRDEQYF	TGTGCCAGCAGTTATCCCAGGGACGAGCAGTACTTC
15	.	TRBV7-9	TRBD2	TRBJ2-1	CASSLTSGGFNEQFF	TGTGCCAGCAGCCTGACTAGCGGGGGGTTTAATGAGCAGTTCTTC
15	few	TRBV28	TRBD1	TRBJ1-1	CASSLWGTGSGGAFF	TGTGCCAGCAGTTTATGGGGAACAGGGTCAGGGGGAGCTTTCTTT
15	.	TRBV6-5	TRBD1	TRBJ2-2	CASSPPGQRAGELFF	TGTGCCAGCAGTCCCCCGGGACAGAGAGCCGGGGAGCTGTTTTTT
13	.	TRBV7-8	.	TRBJ2-1	CASSLVLVDRQFF	TGTGCCAGCAGCTTAGTGCTAGTCGATCGTCAGTTCTTC
15	.	TRBV5-1	.	TRBJ1-5	CASSLQGNSNQPQHF	TGCGCCAGCAGCTTACAGGGAAATAGCAATCAGCCCCAGCATTTT
14	.	TRBV14	.	TRBJ1-1	CASSQDPGSTEAFF	TGTGCCAGCAGCCAAGATCCAGGGTCCACTGAAGCTTTCTTT
18	.	TRBV5-1	TRBD2	TRBJ2-3	CASSSDTRLAGPSDTQYF	TGCGCCAGCAGCTCAGACACCAGACTAGCGGGACCCTCGGATACGCAGTATTTT